The 21 T cell receptor beta chains given below trace back to one sample, sequenced in a study of T cells after yellow fever vaccination. From the 5' RACE reads, TCRdb called clonotypes with MiXCR, one entry per CDR3 protein. The sample includes roughly 520,000 distinct CDR3 sequences, 21% of them seen just once. The sample in question was PBMCs, obtained about 20 days after the first yellow fever vaccination. The source is a man between 18 and 35 years old who received the YFV17D yellow fever vaccine.

CDR3 in DNA: TGCAGTGCTGGGGCAGGGAGGATAGATACGCAGTATTTT. Residues: CSAGAGRIDTQYF. This chain links TRBV20-1 with TRBJ2-3, with D possibly TRBD2 on 6 matching bases. The V gene lost 5 bases and the J gene lost 5 bases, with 14 bases spanning the gap. Germline V gives CDR1 DFQATT, CDR2 SNEGSKA (reference sequence). The length of the CDR3 is 13 residues.

This clonotype has only a few counts. The chain carries TRBV5-4 and TRBJ1-1; D gene uncertain. Looked up from germline, CDR1 is SGHNT and CDR2 is YYREEE (reference sequence). The CDR3 loop spans 18 amino acids. Trimming removed 2 bases from V and 0 bases from J, with 20 bases in between. In nucleotides, the CDR3 is TGTGCCAGCAGCTTAAAATTAGCCCGAGCTAGTTTGAACACTGAAGCTTTCTTT. As protein: CASSLKLARASLNTEAFF.

The chain links TRBV2 to TRBJ2-7, with D perhaps TRBD1 (5 bases). V was trimmed by 8 bases and J by 2 bases, leaving 10 bases between them. Germline CDR1 SNHLY, CDR2 FYNNEI. The CDR3 has 12 amino acids. This CDR3 is CASVQVPYEQYV. The DNA for the CDR3 is TGTGCCAGCGTACAGGTACCCTACGAGCAGTACGTC.

The chain combines TRBV7-2 with TRBJ2-7, with D perhaps TRBD1 (5 bases). The CDR3 spans 13 residues. V was trimmed by 2 bases and J by 2 bases, leaving 7 bases between them. Germline assignment: CDR1 SGHTA and CDR2 FQGNSA. The CDR3 DNA is TGTGCCAGCAGCTTAACGGACACCTACGAGCAGTACGTC. Protein: CASSLTDTYEQYV.

The chain recombines TRBV6-1 with TRBJ2-1; 11 positions agree with TRBD1. Germline V CDR1 and CDR2: MNHNS, SASEGT. The length of the CDR3 is 15 residues. The V gene end was trimmed by 6 bases and the J gene end by 9 bases; junction bases not matched to a gene: 10. DNA of the CDR3: TGTGCCAGCAGCGCCCCGGGACAGGGGGGAGGTGAGCAGTTCTTC. Protein: CASSAPGQGGGEQFF.

This clonotype was seen a few times. V gene TRBV4-1 combines with J gene TRBJ1-2; no clear D. Trimming removed 0 bases from V and 8 bases from J, with 13 bases in between. The CDR3 sequence is 14 residues long. The germline CDR1 and CDR2 sequences are MGHRA and YSYEKL. CDR3 loop: CASSQEDAGLGYTF. The CDR3, as DNA: TGCGCCAGCAGCCAAGAGGACGCCGGGCTCGGCTACACCTTC.

The chain uses TRBV6-1 and TRBJ2-3; 7 bases map to TRBD2. J lost 8 bases, V lost 11 bases, and 4 bases had no gene match. CDR1 is MNHNS and CDR2 is SASEGT in the germline V gene. The CDR3 sequence is 10 residues long. The CDR3 DNA sequence: TGTGCCGCGGGGGACCTTACGCAGTATTTT. Translating it yields CAAGDLTQYF.

This chain uses TRBV12-3 or TRBV12-4 with TRBJ1-1, with no clear D. CDR3 length: 11 residues. V shed 7 bases and J shed 10 bases, with 13 bases lying between them. The CDR3 spells CASTLTEGAFF. CDR3 in DNA: TGTGCCAGCACCCTTACAGAGGGAGCTTTCTTT.

The chain combines TRBV20-1 with TRBJ2-5; 9 bases map to TRBD2. Trimming cost V 3 bases and J 5 bases; bases outside gene matches: 13. The germline V gene has CDR1 DFQATT and CDR2 SNEGSKA (reference sequence). The CDR3 is 16 residues long. CDR3 residues: CSARILASGVPETQYF. CDR3 sequence (DNA): TGCAGTGCTAGGATATTGGCTAGCGGGGTTCCGGAGACCCAGTACTTC.

This clonotype was counted between two and nine times. The V gene is TRBV7-2, the J gene TRBJ1-2; D is unresolved. There are 12 residues in the CDR3. Germline CDR1 SGHTA, CDR2 FQGNSA. Trimming cost V 5 bases and J 4 bases, with 8 bases left between them. CDR3 residues: CASSPVFYGYTF. Written as DNA, the CDR3 is TGTGCCAGCAGCCCTGTTTTCTATGGCTACACCTTC.

In its sample, this clonotype was seen a few times. This chain joins TRBV27 and TRBJ2-7; no reliable D call. V lost 3 bases and J 6 bases, leaving 12 bases between the germline ends. The CDR3 covers 13 residues. The germline V gene encodes CDR1 MNHEY and CDR2 SMNVEV (reference sequence). The CDR3 loop is CASSFSGVPEQYF. For the CDR3, the DNA is TGTGCCAGCAGTTTCTCTGGAGTCCCCGAGCAGTACTTC.

This clonotype was seen only a few times. V gene TRBV4-3 combines with J gene TRBJ1-2; no clear D gene. Germline-derived CDR1 and CDR2 are LGHNA and YSLEER. CDR3 length: 15 residues. Trimming shortened V by 1 base and J by 4 bases, and 13 bases separated the two germline ends. CDR3 bases: TGCGCCAGCAGCCAAGTCGAAGCAGGAGGCTATGGCTACACCTTC. Translated: CASSQVEAGGYGYTF.

In its sample, this clonotype was seen many times. J is TRBJ1-1 and V is TRBV18; D ambiguous. The CDR3 is 13 residues long. The V gene's germline CDR1 is KGHSH and CDR2 LQKENI. V lost 8 bases and J lost 1, with 11 bases in between. The CDR3 bases are TGTGCCAGCAGCCCTGGACCGAACACTGAAGCTTTCTTT. As protein: CASSPGPNTEAFF.

The table lists this clonotype with a few counts. The chain couples TRBV7-6 to TRBJ1-1; D unclear. The CDR3 is 14 residues long. Trimming cost V 1 base and J 5 bases, with 11 bases left between them. Germline loops: CDR1 SGHVS, CDR2 FNYEAQ. Written as DNA, the CDR3 is TGTGCCAGCAGCTTAGGTCCGGGTACGACTGAAGCTTTCTTT. Translated, it gives CASSLGPGTTEAFF.

The chain has TRBV12-3 or TRBV12-4 and TRBJ2-2, with D perhaps TRBD2 (5 bases). The V and J ends lost 2 bases and 4 bases respectively, with 14 bases between them. There are 16 residues in the CDR3. This CDR3 reads CASSLILGVGTGELFF. CDR3 in DNA: TGTGCCAGCAGTTTAATACTCGGGGTGGGCACCGGGGAGCTGTTTTTT.

This clonotype was detected only once. V is TRBV19 and J is TRBJ2-7; 7 nucleotides line up with TRBD1. V shed 6 bases and J 1 base; nucleotides not matched to a gene: 9. CDR1 is LNHDA, CDR2 SQIVND, per germline (reference sequence). CDR3 length: 15 amino acids. The CDR3 DNA reads as TGTGCCAGTAGAATATCCGGGACAGTATCCTACGAGCAGTACTTC. Translated: CASRISGTVSYEQYF.

This chain connects TRBV7-7 to TRBJ2-2, with D uncertain. Germline V gives CDR1 SSHAT, CDR2 FNYEAQ (reference sequence). The CDR3 length is 16 residues. Between the trimmed V and J ends, which lost 1 base and 1 base, there was a span of 10 bases. The CDR3 bases are TGTGCCAGCAGCTTAGAGGTTAGGAAGAACACCGGGGAGCTGTTTTTT. Encoded protein: CASSLEVRKNTGELFF.

The chain carries TRBV12-3 or TRBV12-4 and TRBJ1-4; perhaps TRBD1 as D (5 bases). V was shortened by 6 bases and J by 6 bases, with 8 bases between the two germline ends. The CDR3 has 12 residues. Here the CDR3 reads CASSRGDEKLFF. The CDR3 region has the DNA TGTGCCAGCAGCCGGGGGGATGAAAAACTGTTTTTT.

V is TRBV25-1 and J is TRBJ2-5; D is possibly TRBD1 (6 bases). There are 12 residues in the CDR3. Germline V CDR1 and CDR2: MGHDK, SYGVNS. Trimming removed 7 bases at V and 2 bases at J, with 8 bases between. CDR3 sequence reads: CASMRGQETQYF. In nucleotides, the CDR3 is TGTGCCAGCATGAGGGGGCAAGAGACCCAGTACTTC. Looking up the rest from reference TRBV25-1 and TRBJ2-5 gives the full variable domain: EADIYQTPRYLVIGTGKKITLECSQTMGHDKMYWYQQDPGMELHLIHYSYGVNSTEKGDLSSESTVSRIRTEHFPLTLESARPSHTSQYLCASMRGQETQYFGPGTRLLVL.

This clonotype was counted between two and nine times. This chain connects TRBV11-2 to TRBJ1-5; D may be TRBD1 (5 bases). This CDR3 comprises 15 residues. Per germline, CDR1 SGHAT and CDR2 FQNNGV. The V and J ends lost 5 bases and 7 bases respectively, with 18 bases between them. The CDR3 DNA reads TGTGCCAGCAGCCAATACCCAGGAGAGGGGCAGCCCCAGCATTTT. This encodes CASSQYPGEGQPQHF. The variable domain in full, completed from reference TRBV11-2 and TRBJ1-5, reads EAGVAQSPRYKIIEKRQSVAFWCNPISGHATLYWYQQILGQGPKLLIQFQNNGVVDDSQLPKDRFSAERLKGVDSTLKIQPAKLEDSAVYLCASSQYPGEGQPQHFGDGTRLSIL.

This rearrangement joins TRBV27 to TRBJ2-6, with a tentative D call TRBD2 (6 bases). The germline CDR1 and CDR2 sequences are MNHEY and SMNVEV (reference sequence). Trimming removed 3 bases at V and 2 bases at J, with 8 bases between. This CDR3 has 15 residues. CDR3 coding DNA: TGTGCCAGCAGTTTCGGGGGTACTGGGGCCAACGTCCTGACTTTC. It encodes CASSFGGTGANVLTF.